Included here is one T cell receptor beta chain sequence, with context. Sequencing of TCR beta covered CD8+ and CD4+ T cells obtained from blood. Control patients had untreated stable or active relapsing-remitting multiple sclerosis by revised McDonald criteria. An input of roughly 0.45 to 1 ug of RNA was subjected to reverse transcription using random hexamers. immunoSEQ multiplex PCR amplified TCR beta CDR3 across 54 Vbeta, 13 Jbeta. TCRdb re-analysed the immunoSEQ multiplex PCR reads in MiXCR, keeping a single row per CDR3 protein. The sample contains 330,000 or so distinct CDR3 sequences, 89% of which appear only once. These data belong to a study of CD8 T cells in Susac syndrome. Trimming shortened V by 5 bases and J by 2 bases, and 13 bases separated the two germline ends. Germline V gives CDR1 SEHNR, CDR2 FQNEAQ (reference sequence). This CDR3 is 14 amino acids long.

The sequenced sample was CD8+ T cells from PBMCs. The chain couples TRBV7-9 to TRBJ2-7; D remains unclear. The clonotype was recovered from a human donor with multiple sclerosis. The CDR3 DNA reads TGTGCCAGCAGCCTTTCGACGGCCCCCTACGAGCAGTACTTC. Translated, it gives CASSLSTAPYEQYF.